This section outlines one TCR beta chain sequence together with its context. This clone came up a few times. Its antigen specificity is not known. Read data end 3 residues before the CDR3 end; the end is taken from the germline J gene. The data were taken from a study of T cell clonality in common variable immunodeficiency (dated by TCRdb to between 2015 and 2016). CDR1 WNHNN and CDR2 SYGVQD were looked up in the germline V gene (reference sequence). The CDR3 holds 13 amino acids from the cysteine to the phenylalanine. The DNA shown is the part of the CDR3 that was read: 30 bases, in frame from base 1. For this chain, trimming is 4 bases at the V end and 5 bases at the J end, and the number of junction bases without a gene match is 4. For sequencing input, CVID and control samples contributed equivalent amounts of genomic DNA. For every sample, a 60 bp segment covering the rearranged TCRbeta CDR3 region was amplified and then sequenced. The immunoSEQ assay, a bias-corrected multiplex PCR with high-throughput sequencing, was employed for TCRbeta amplification. The source study handled its data this way. Every unique nucleotide sequence counted as a clone and was annotated with V, D and J genes, copy number and frequency. Sequences were labeled productive if in frame, and non-productive if out of frame or containing stop codons. As previously described, clonality was calculated on the basis of Shannon's entropy. Mean CDR3 Kyte-Doolittle hydropathy was derived from the predicted amino acid sequences of productive clones. The R hclust function was used to hierarchically cluster scaled V gene usage with Manhattan distance and complete linkage. To assess clone sharing by CDR3 amino acid sequence, 12 repertoires per group were resampled over 100 rounds. The repertoires were searched for approximately 70 published EBV-specific TCRbeta sequences and 200 to 300 published CMV-specific TCRbeta sequences. Analysis left out two CVID samples that produced under 10,000 sequences, so a few dozen CVID repertoires remained. As stored in TCRdb, this immuneACCESS dataset retains in-frame rearrangements with V and J assigned. A fraction of the clones does not appear; measured against another copy, unresolved V genes explain less than half of the discrepancy, and the remainder lacks a known reason. Clone size and the V and J calls come from that table; the DNA yielded D and trimming. The sample features 20,000 or so clones, and none is a singleton. The top ten clonotypes cover 2.5% to 3% of the sample.

Study-wide conclusions, independent of this receptor: TCRbeta clonality was higher in CVID subjects than in healthy controls (t-test p = 0.018), and the increase was most characteristic of about a third of subjects. Despite equal DNA input, controls averaged roughly 80,000 unique sequences per sample versus roughly 30,000 in CVID samples. CVID subjects shared fewer TCRbeta clones with each other than healthy controls did (p < 0.0001). Reportedly, TCRbeta sequences from CVID had fewer deletions and N-nucleotide insertions, and highly modified clones with 13 or more V deletions were absent from CVID. Patient heterogeneity within the CVID cohort put limits on correlating repertoire features with clinical complications. The authors noted that sequencing repertoires of T cell subpopulations would be needed to clarify what caused the increased clonality in CVID.

Standard criteria were used to diagnose CVID, namely serum IgG, IgA and/or IgM reduced below the normal range together with specific antibody deficiency. A total of fewer than 50 subjects (roughly 15 female and 30 or so male; age range about 9 to 65 years, mean age around 37) were included in the CVID group. Both CVID patients and healthy controls were predominantly of Caucasian heritage. At the time of study participation, every CVID subject had been on replacement immunoglobulin therapy for one year or longer. At the time of blood collection, no CVID subject was ill or was being treated with immunomodulatory or immunosuppressive medication. From each donor, 5 to 8 ml of heparinized peripheral whole blood was collected. Genomic DNA from adults with common variable immune deficiency (CVID) and from healthy adult controls was used to sequence TCRbeta CDR3 repertoires. Diluted blood was density-centrifuged over Hypaque 1077 or Ficoll-Paque to isolate peripheral blood mononuclear cells. Genomic DNA was obtained from unsorted mononuclear cells using either Qiagen column purification or a centrifugation-based method.

Specimen: peripheral blood mononuclear cells. The chain is encoded by TRBV10-1 joined to TRBJ2-5, with TRBD2 identical over 7 junction bases. The clonotype comes from a human donor with common variable immunodeficiency. CDR3 DNA (partial): TGCGCCAGCAGTGCCGCGGGAGTGGAGACC. This sequence encodes CASSAAGVET. The full CDR3 sequence reads CASSAAGVETQYF.